This TCR beta chain was found in a study of human T cells and chemical hapten exposure. The time point: patch test 2, 6 weeks after DPC sensitization. Treatment described: therapeutic diphenylcyclopropenone sensitization with weekly scalp DPC. MiXCR, applied by TCRdb to the RACE reads, yields one record per CDR3 protein. The sample has 110,000 to 150,000 distinct CDR3 sequences, 10% to 15% seen once. The sequence was obtained from a woman in her fifties or sixties with alopecia areata. Some clones in this sample may be carry-over from other donors' samples. Sample: whole blood, taken in connection with sensitization to the hapten diphenylcyclopropenone (DPC).

CDR3 in DNA: TGTGCCAGCAGCTACGGACTAGCGGGAGTTCCCTTCCAAGAGACCCAGTACTTC. Protein product: CASSYGLAGVPFQETQYF. V usage is TRBV7-2 and J usage is TRBJ2-5; the match to TRBD2 covers 13 bases. CDR3 size: 18 residues. Per germline, CDR1 SGHTA and CDR2 FQGNSA. The V and J ends lost 4 bases and 1 base, in that order; junction bases with no gene match: 9.